Presented here are 9 T cell receptor beta chains from one specimen sequenced in a study of regulatory T cells in long-lasting Graves disease. Stated time point: persistent/refractory GD, antithyroid drugs over 5 years with positive TRAb. PBMC RNA was the source of the TCR library. HTBI primers from iRepertoire and Arm-PCR of CDR3 regions yielded the TCR beta libraries. TCRdb re-called the multiplex PCR reads with MiXCR, one entry per CDR3 protein. The top ten clones hold roughly an eighth of a sample with hundreds of thousands of distinct CDR3 sequences, 21% of them seen once. This sample comprised peripheral blood mononuclear cells (PBMCs), obtained when the disease was refractory, from a patient treated with antithyroid drugs. Source of these receptors: a female donor with Graves disease.

This clonotype occurred many times. V and J are TRBV6-5 and TRBJ2-2; D uncertain. There are 14 residues in the CDR3. Germline V gives CDR1 MNHEY, CDR2 SVGAGI. With 4 bases removed from V and 4 bases from J, the gap between germline ends came to 10 bases. CDR3 in amino acids: CASSSSDGTGELFF. The CDR3 bases are TGTGCCAGCAGTTCCTCAGACGGCACCGGGGAGCTGTTTTTT.

This clonotype was counted between two and nine times. The CDR3 end shows no conserved phenylalanine or tryptophan, and so a read error is likely. The limits of the CDR3 on the DNA are not certain, so only TCRdb's listed CDR3 is given. This rearrangement joins TRBV28 to TRBJ2-7; TRBD1, the table's D call, lacks a check against the DNA. CDR1 is MDHEN, CDR2 SYDVKM, per germline. The CDR3 is made up of 14 amino acids, end residues included. The chain's CDR3 is CASSSYRGKLAGLL.

The chain links TRBV6-5 to TRBJ2-5; TRBD1 matches at 9 bases. Germline V gene data show CDR1 as MNHEY and CDR2 as SVGAGI. The CDR3 has 14 amino acids. The V gene end was trimmed by 2 bases and the J gene end by 2 bases; junction bases not matched to a gene: 0. The CDR3 region has the DNA TGTGCCAGCAGTTACGGGACAGGGCAAGAGACCCAGTACTTC. Translation gives CASSYGTGQETQYF.

This clonotype has ten or more counts. V and J are TRBV15 and TRBJ1-3, with 7 bases aligning to TRBD1. The junction had 6 bases not matched to a gene; V was cut back by 4 bases and J by 0 bases. Germline V gives CDR1 LNHNV, CDR2 YYDKDF (reference sequence). The CDR3 is 16 amino acids. This CDR3 reads CATSTGQAFSGNTIYF. CDR3 nucleotide sequence: TGTGCCACCAGCACCGGACAGGCCTTCTCTGGAAACACCATATATTTT.

Worth noting for this clonotype: This may be a read error, as it is one base from a much larger clone. The genes are TRBV5-6 and TRBJ1-4, with TRBD1 matching over 10 bases. The CDR3 has 14 amino acids. Germline V CDR1 and CDR2: SGHDT, YYEEEE. The CDR3 DNA sequence: TGTACCAGCAGCTCGACAGGGGGCGAGGAAAAACTGTTTTTT. As protein: CTSSSTGGEEKLFF. Complete variable domain (other parts from reference TRBV5-6 and TRBJ1-4): DAGVTQSPTHLIKTRGQQVTLRCSPKSGHDTVSWYQQALGQGPQFIFQYYEEEERQRGNFPDRFSGHQFPNYSSELNVNALLLGDSALYLCTSSSTGGEEKLFFGSGTQLSVL.

The chain joins TRBV27 to TRBJ2-2; D might be TRBD1 or TRBD2, each matching 5 bases. Trimming removed 3 bases from V and 3 bases from J, with 11 bases in between. CDR3 size: 15 residues. Germline CDR1 MNHEY, CDR2 SMNVEV (reference sequence). CDR3 coding DNA: TGTGCCAGCAGTTTTTACAGGACTTACACCGGGGAGCTGTTTTTT. It codes for CASSFYRTYTGELFF.

V is TRBV20-1 and J is TRBJ2-7; TRBD2 matches 7 bases. This CDR3 spans 14 amino acids. The germline V gene encodes CDR1 DFQATT and CDR2 SNEGSKA (reference sequence). J was trimmed by 0 bases and V by 6 bases; bases with no gene match: 8. CDR3 protein: CSANLAAHSYEQYF. The CDR3 DNA is TGCAGTGCAAACCTAGCGGCTCACTCCTACGAGCAGTACTTC.

In this sample, this clonotype turned up a few times. The rearrangement uses TRBV4-1 and TRBJ2-7, with TRBD2 identical over 7 bases. CDR1 and CDR2 (germline): MGHRA, YSYEKL. V shed 5 bases and J 1 base; nucleotides not matched to a gene: 8. The CDR3 loop spans 15 amino acids. The CDR3 DNA reads as TGCGCCAGCAGCGAGGACACTAGCGTTTCCTACGAGCAGTACTTC. Translating gives CASSEDTSVSYEQYF.

Only a few counts were recorded for this clonotype. The V and J genes are TRBV30 and TRBJ1-5; unclear D gene. The CDR3 sequence is 15 residues long. Trimming took off 0 bases at V and 9 bases at J, with 18 bases between the two ends. CDR1 is GTSNPN, CDR2 SVGIG, per germline (reference sequence). For the CDR3, the DNA is TGTGCCTGGAGTGTAAGAGGACTGGACGCTTGGCCCCAGCATTTT. The encoded protein is CAWSVRGLDAWPQHF.